Shown below are 18 T cell receptor beta chains from a single sample sequenced in a study of T cell responses to AZD1222 COVID-19 vaccine. Sequencing was performed with immunoSEQ multiplex PCR; in TCRdb, only in-frame clones are kept and a portion is missing. The sample has 120,000 to 150,000 clones, 85% to 95% seen once; the top ten hold more than 0.85%. Sequences were derived from peripheral blood, sampled on day 0 of MenACWY control vaccination. All receptors derive from an adult in good health.

The rearrangement uses TRBV7-9 and TRBJ2-7; D gene ambiguous. The germline V gene encodes CDR1 SEHNR and CDR2 FQNEAQ (reference sequence). Trimming stripped 4 bases from V and 5 bases from J, with 21 bases between. The CDR3 totals 16 residues. In nucleotides, the CDR3 is TGTGCCAGCAGCTCCCAATCCCCGAGTCCAGCCGACGAGCAGTACTTC. It encodes CASSSQSPSPADEQYF.

The table lists this clone with a count of one. The genes are TRBV5-6 and TRBJ1-1; possible D gene TRBD1, 6 bases. The CDR3 covers 17 residues. Germline V lookup: CDR1 SGHDT, CDR2 YYEEEE. Trimming pared 1 base from V and 0 bases from J, leaving 16 bases between. CDR3 protein: CASSLKFGGGVNTEAFF. CDR3 bases: TGTGCCAGCAGCTTGAAATTCGGAGGGGGAGTGAACACTGAAGCTTTCTTT.

This clone occurred a few times. The chain recombines TRBV6-2 or TRBV6-3 with TRBJ1-1, with a possible D match to TRBD1 (5 bases). CDR3 size: 14 residues. In germline, CDR1 is MNHEY, CDR2 SVGEGT. V was pared by 5 bases and J by 4 bases, with 14 bases between. The CDR3 spells CASSEAGESTEAFF. CDR3 coding DNA: TGTGCCAGCAGTGAGGCGGGGGAGTCCACTGAAGCTTTCTTT.

The rearrangement links TRBV7-2 to TRBJ1-2; D gene ambiguous. This CDR3 is 15 amino acids long. The V gene's germline CDR1 is SGHTA and CDR2 FQGNSA. Trimming left V 3 bases short and J 8 bases short, with 19 bases between. The CDR3 DNA is TGTGCCAGCAGCTTCTATCTTAGTGGTGCGGGAGGCTACACCTTC. Residues: CASSFYLSGAGGYTF.

The chain employs TRBV4-2 and TRBJ1-1; 7 bases line up with TRBD1. The CDR3 runs to 18 residues. The V gene's germline CDR1 is LGHNA and CDR2 YNFKEQ. V lost 5 bases, J lost 1 base, and 16 bases stayed unmatched. As DNA, the CDR3 is TGTGCCAGCAGCTTCCAGACAGGGCAAAAAATTAGGAACACTGAAGCTTTCTTT. Translated, it gives CASSFQTGQKIRNTEAFF.

This clone came up once. The V and J genes are TRBV9 and TRBJ2-3; TRBD2 agrees at 7 bases. The CDR3 has 16 amino acids. CDR1 and CDR2 from the germline V gene are SGDLS and YYNGEE. The junction had 12 bases not matched to a gene; V was cut back by 6 bases and J by 2 bases. Here the CDR3 DNA reads TGTGCCAGCAACCCTGGTAGCGGGTTACCCACAGATACGCAGTATTTT. This encodes CASNPGSGLPTDTQYF.

CDR3 residues: CASSFLGAGTGELFF. The CDR3 nucleotides are TGTGCCAGCAGTTTCTTGGGGGCGGGCACCGGGGAGCTGTTTTTT. The J gene is TRBJ2-2, the V gene TRBV28; a weak D match, TRBD1 (6 bases). CDR1 and CDR2 (germline): MDHEN, SYDVKM. The length of the CDR3 is 15 residues. The V and J ends lost 3 bases and 4 bases respectively, with 12 bases between them.

The chain combines TRBV9 with TRBJ1-1; no clear D gene. Germline lookup yields CDR1 SGDLS and CDR2 YYNGEE. The CDR3 is 13 amino acids. The V gene lost 6 bases and the J gene lost 5 bases, with 14 bases spanning the gap. This chain's CDR3 is CASTADVGTEAFF. Written as DNA, the CDR3 is TGTGCCAGCACCGCGGATGTGGGGACTGAAGCTTTCTTT.

The V call is TRBV12-3 or TRBV12-4, the J call TRBJ2-7; D is uncertain. The V gene lost 2 bases and the J gene lost 9 bases, with 14 bases spanning the gap. This CDR3 is 13 amino acids long. CDR3 coding DNA: TGTGCCAGCAGTTTAAGAGGAATGGGCTCGCAGTACTTC. Translating gives CASSLRGMGSQYF.

The genes are TRBV7-9 and TRBJ1-2; TRBD1 might be the D (6 bases). Trimming shortened V by 1 base and J by 7 bases, and 10 bases separated the two germline ends. The CDR3 is 13 amino acids. Germline V lookup: CDR1 SEHNR, CDR2 FQNEAQ (reference sequence). The DNA of the CDR3 is TGTGCCAGCAGCTTAGGGGAACAGGGTGGCTACACCTTC. This translates into CASSLGEQGGYTF.

This clone was recorded once. In nucleotides, the CDR3 is TGTGCCAGCTCATCTAGCGGGAGTGGCACCGGGGAGCTGTTTTTT. This codes for CASSSSGSGTGELFF. The chain employs TRBV18 and TRBJ2-2; 10 bases map to TRBD2. This CDR3 has 15 amino acids. Germline assignment: CDR1 KGHSH and CDR2 LQKENI. V shed 5 bases and J 4 bases; nucleotides not matched to a gene: 4.

The J gene is TRBJ1-2, the V gene TRBV2; possible D gene TRBD1, 6 bases. V gave up 11 bases and J gave up 2 bases, with 12 bases separating them. This CDR3 contains 12 residues. From germline, CDR1 is SNHLY and CDR2 FYNNEI. The CDR3 loop is CAEGGGNYGYTF. DNA of the CDR3: TGTGCCGAGGGGGGCGGGAACTATGGCTACACCTTC.

The gene calls are TRBV6-6 and TRBJ1-2; D is perhaps TRBD1 (5 bases). CDR3 length: 17 residues. Germline loops: CDR1 MNHNY, CDR2 SVGAGI (reference sequence). The germline V and J ends were trimmed by 5 bases and 4 bases, with 23 bases remaining between them. CDR3 protein: CASSLTSGGGRVYGYTF. For the CDR3, the DNA is TGTGCCAGCAGTCTTACATCGGGCGGGGGGAGAGTCTATGGCTACACCTTC.

The chain combines TRBV5-1 with TRBJ1-5; D unclear. This CDR3 contains 15 residues. Germline V gene data show CDR1 as SGHRS and CDR2 as YFSETQ. Deletions cut 1 base from V and 4 bases from J, with 12 bases between. The CDR3 DNA reads as TGCGCCAGCAGCTTGCAGCCAGGCCCGAATCAGCCCCAGCATTTT. Protein sequence: CASSLQPGPNQPQHF.

This rearrangement joins TRBV28 to TRBJ1-1; 7 nucleotides line up with TRBD1. The CDR3 spans 14 residues. After removal of 5 bases from V and 0 bases from J, the junction contained 3 bases not matched to a gene. Germline V CDR1 and CDR2: MDHEN, SYDVKM. CDR3 coding DNA: TGTGCCAGCAGTCTGACAGGGCTGAACACTGAAGCTTTCTTT. Amino acid sequence: CASSLTGLNTEAFF.

The chain has TRBV20-1 and TRBJ1-1; no reliable D call. This CDR3 comprises 13 residues. Trimming took 3 bases from V and 1 from J, leaving 9 bases between them. Germline CDR1 reads DFQATT; CDR2 reads SNEGSKA (reference sequence). This CDR3 is CSASPRENTEAFF. DNA for the CDR3: TGCAGTGCTAGTCCAAGGGAGAACACTGAAGCTTTCTTT.

The chain links TRBV6-2 or TRBV6-3 to TRBJ1-1, with D unclear. The CDR3 totals 14 residues. Between the trimmed V and J ends, which lost 4 bases and 1 base, there was a span of 10 bases. In germline, CDR1 is MNHEY, CDR2 SVGEGT. The chain's CDR3 is CASSSLATNTEAFF. Written as DNA, the CDR3 is TGTGCCAGCAGTTCCTTGGCGACGAACACTGAAGCTTTCTTT.

The chain carries TRBV2 and TRBJ1-5; possible D gene TRBD1, 5 bases. The CDR3 sequence is 13 residues long. Trimming removed 7 bases from V and 5 bases from J, with 12 bases in between. CDR1 and CDR2 (germline): SNHLY, FYNNEI. The CDR3 DNA reads TGTGCCAGCAATTCCGGGGCGCATCAGCCCCAGCATTTT. It encodes CASNSGAHQPQHF.